The clone carrying this T cell receptor beta chain was seen only a few times. What it binds is unknown. These data come from a study of shared clonotypes between healthy human individuals. Regarding the study as a whole: It was observed that roughly 4.8% of naive CD4 clonotypes were shared across four donors.

Libraries were prepared by immunoSEQ multiplex PCR; TCRdb keeps only in-frame clonotypes and omits some of them. Of over 850,000 clones in the sample, 70% to 80% were seen once. CDR3 size: 16 residues. V dropped 5 bases and J dropped 0 bases, with 13 bases sitting between them. Germline assignment: CDR1 LGHNA and CDR2 YNFKEQ. The rearrangement joins TRBV4-2 to TRBJ1-4; D ambiguous. The TCR was taken from a young man in good health. Some clones in this sample may be carry-over from other donors' samples. Sequences were obtained from memory CD4+ T cells from PBMCs. Stated subset: CD45RA-negative fraction. This CDR3 is CASSETHSSTNEKLFF. The DNA for the CDR3 is TGTGCCAGCAGCGAGACCCACAGTTCAACTAATGAAAAACTGTTTTTT.